The 30 T cell receptor beta chains reported below all come from one sample, sequenced in a study of neurological immune-mediated disorders. MiXCR was run by TCRdb on the 5' RACE reads, yielding one entry per CDR3 protein. The sample lists roughly 21,000 distinct CDR3 sequences, roughly a sixth occurring once. The specimen was CD8+ T cells from blood. The receptors originated from a woman between 18 and 29 years old with multiple sclerosis.

Many counts were recorded for this clonotype. The chain's CDR3 is CSAPGTAVGFGYTF. The DNA for the CDR3 is TGCAGTGCTCCCGGTACGGCCGTGGGGTTCGGCTACACCTTC. The rearrangement uses TRBV20-1 and TRBJ1-2; D uncertain. The germline CDR1 and CDR2 sequences are DFQATT and SNEGSKA (reference sequence). This CDR3 has 14 residues. V gave up 5 bases and J gave up 8 bases, with 21 bases separating them.

The rearrangement joins TRBV6-5 to TRBJ1-2, with 8 bases fitting TRBD1. Germline CDR1 and CDR2: MNHEY and SVGAGI. Trimming removed 6 bases from V and 7 bases from J; junction bases left unmatched: 13. The CDR3 is made up of 15 amino acids. CDR3 DNA sequence: TGTGCCAGCAGAACCGGGACAGGAATCGGGAGTGGCTACACCTTC. Amino acid sequence: CASRTGTGIGSGYTF.

This clonotype was counted ten times or more. V gene TRBV14 combines with J gene TRBJ2-1; 15 bases align to TRBD2. The CDR3 runs to 16 residues. Germline CDR1 reads SGHDN; CDR2 reads FVKESK. J was trimmed by 6 bases and V by 4 bases; bases with no gene match: 4. The CDR3 sequence: CASSLWTSGGVNEQFF. In DNA form, the CDR3 reads TGTGCCAGCAGCCTATGGACTAGCGGGGGGGTCAATGAGCAGTTCTTC. Combining the CDR3 with reference TRBV14 and TRBJ2-1 gives the whole variable domain EAGVTQFPSHSVIEKGQTVTLRCDPISGHDNLYWYRRVMGKEIKFLLHFVKESKQDESGMPNNRFLAERTGGTYSTLKVQPAELEDSGVYFCASSLWTSGGVNEQFFGPGTRLTVL.

This clonotype came up once. The chain links TRBV5-5 to TRBJ2-7; possible D gene TRBD2, 6 bases. V was pared by 4 bases and J by 9 bases, with 20 bases between. This CDR3 is 14 amino acids long. Germline lookup yields CDR1 SGHKS and CDR2 YYEKEE (reference sequence). In DNA, the CDR3 is TGTGCCAGCAGCGCAGCCACCCGGGGGAATGGGCAGTACGTC. Its translation: CASSAATRGNGQYV.

Many counts were recorded for this clonotype. The chain's CDR3 is CASSLVGGGSYGYTF. The CDR3 DNA reads TGTGCCAGCAGCTTAGTAGGGGGCGGTAGCTATGGCTACACCTTC. V gene TRBV7-6 combines with J gene TRBJ1-2; 7 nucleotides match TRBD1. Germline CDR1 and CDR2: SGHVS and FNYEAQ. This CDR3 spans 15 amino acids. Trimming cost V 1 base and J 4 bases; bases outside gene matches: 6.

This clonotype was seen repeatedly, ten times or more. This chain links TRBV10-3 with TRBJ2-7, with D tentatively TRBD2 (7 bases). V was clipped by 3 bases and J by 6 bases, with 21 bases between them. CDR1 ENHRY and CDR2 SYGVKD come from the germline V gene. The CDR3 has 16 residues. This CDR3 reads CAISDHDFIGGAEQYV. The CDR3 DNA is TGTGCCATCAGTGACCACGACTTTATTGGGGGGGCCGAGCAGTACGTC.

The rearrangement joins TRBV20-1 to TRBJ2-5; the match to TRBD2 covers 7 bases. The J call is uncertain, as TRBJ2-1 better fits the DNA end. The germline V gene has CDR1 DFQATT and CDR2 SNEGSKA (reference sequence). This CDR3 has 16 residues. DNA of the CDR3: TGCAGTGCTCCCGCTAGAGAGGGGACTACGTACAATGAGCAGTTCTTC. Translating it yields CSAPAREGTTYNEQFF.

This clonotype was seen many times. This CDR3 reads CSARDLGLAGGNTQYF. The CDR3 nucleotides read TGCAGTGCTAGAGACCTGGGACTAGCGGGAGGAAATACGCAGTATTTT. The rearrangement links TRBV20-1 to TRBJ2-3, with 15 bases aligning to TRBD2. There are 16 residues in the CDR3. The ends lost 0 bases at V and 7 bases at J; junction bases unmatched: 5. Germline values: CDR1 DFQATT, CDR2 SNEGSKA (reference sequence).

This clonotype was detected ten times or more. The chain has TRBV15 and TRBJ1-4; weak D call: TRBD1 (5 bases). Germline V CDR1 and CDR2: LNHNV, YYDKDF (reference sequence). V was shortened by 11 bases and J by 6 bases, with 19 bases between the two germline ends. The CDR3 length is 14 residues. CDR3 nucleotides: TGTGCCGCCTCGGGGGGAACTTACGATGAAAAACTGTTTTTT. This gives the protein CAASGGTYDEKLFF.

The sample holds many counts of this clonotype. The V gene is TRBV7-2, the J gene TRBJ2-2, with 10 bases matching TRBD2. After removal of 5 bases from V and 4 bases from J, the junction contained 4 bases not matched to a gene. The CDR3 is made up of 15 amino acids. Looked up from germline, CDR1 is SGHTA and CDR2 is FQGNSA. In nucleotides, the CDR3 is TGTGCCAGCAGCGACTGGACTAGCGGCACCGGGGAGCTGTTTTTT. Residues: CASSDWTSGTGELFF.

The V gene is TRBV2, the J gene TRBJ1-5; no clear D. CDR3 length equals 13 residues. V was shortened by 8 bases and J by 4 bases, with 12 bases between the two germline ends. CDR1 and CDR2 (germline): SNHLY, FYNNEI. The CDR3 DNA follows: TGTGCCAGCGGCCCATTTAGAAATCAGCCCCAGCATTTT. This sequence encodes CASGPFRNQPQHF.

This clonotype was observed at least ten times. V and J are TRBV15 and TRBJ2-2, with D perhaps TRBD1 (6 bases). With 5 bases removed from V and 0 bases from J, the gap between germline ends came to 13 bases. CDR1 and CDR2 from the germline V gene are LNHNV and YYDKDF (reference sequence). The CDR3 runs to 16 residues. DNA for the CDR3: TGTGCCACCAGCTCGGGACAAGACGCGAACACCGGGGAGCTGTTTTTT. Its translation: CATSSGQDANTGELFF.

This clonotype has at least ten counts. The chain recombines TRBV7-8 with TRBJ1-1; unclear D gene. The germline V gene encodes CDR1 SGHVS and CDR2 FQNEAQ. There are 14 residues in the CDR3. V was cut by 6 bases and J by 0 bases, with 11 bases left in between. CDR3 coding DNA: TGTGCCAGCAGTCAGGTCCTAATGAACACTGAAGCTTTCTTT. Translated, it gives CASSQVLMNTEAFF.

This clonotype was seen many times. The rearrangement links TRBV27 to TRBJ2-4, with 7 bases that match TRBD1. The J segment lost 2 bases and the V segment lost 3 bases, leaving 7 bases of the junction unmatched. Germline CDR1 is MNHEY and CDR2 is SMNVEV (reference sequence). This CDR3 region has 16 residues. The DNA for the CDR3 is TGTGCCAGCAGTTTTCTCTCGACAGGGCCCAAAAACATTCAGTACTTC. Translation gives CASSFLSTGPKNIQYF.

This clonotype was counted ten times or more. The gene calls are TRBV6-2 or TRBV6-3 and TRBJ2-5, with 7 positions matching TRBD1. Looked up from germline, CDR1 is MNHEY and CDR2 is SVGEGT. The trim removed 6 bases at V and 2 bases at J, leaving 6 bases unmatched. CDR3 size: 14 residues. For the CDR3, the DNA is TGTGCCAGCAGCGACGGGACAGCACAAGAGACCCAGTACTTC. Translated, it gives CASSDGTAQETQYF.

Many counts were recorded for this clonotype. The chain combines TRBV11-2 with TRBJ1-1; D may be TRBD1 (6 bases). The CDR3 consists of 14 residues. The germline gives CDR1 SGHAT, CDR2 FQNNGV. Trimming shortened V by 1 base and J by 4 bases, and 10 bases separated the two germline ends. CDR3 in DNA: TGTGCCAGCAGCTTAGGTAACAGGGCCACTGAAGCTTTCTTT. It encodes CASSLGNRATEAFF.

V is TRBV29-1 and J is TRBJ2-3, with D hard to call. Trimming cost V 4 bases and J 2 bases, with 10 bases left between them. CDR1 is SQVTM and CDR2 is ANQGSEA in the germline V gene. The CDR3 is 13 amino acids. The chain's CDR3 is CSVAPRVTDTQYF. In nucleotides, the CDR3 is TGCAGCGTTGCACCACGGGTCACAGATACGCAGTATTTT.

The sample holds many counts of this clonotype. The J gene is TRBJ2-7, the V gene TRBV6-2 or TRBV6-3; 8 bases are shared with TRBD2. The CDR3 loop spans 13 amino acids. CDR1 and CDR2 from the germline V gene are MNHEY and SVGEGT. After removal of 5 bases from V and 3 bases from J, the junction contained 3 bases not matched to a gene. CDR3 amino acids: CASSPGLVYEQYV. The CDR3 DNA reads TGTGCCAGCAGTCCGGGACTAGTCTACGAGCAGTACGTC.

V is TRBV12-3 or TRBV12-4 and J is TRBJ1-5; TRBD1 is a possible D gene (5 bases). Trimming cost V 2 bases and J 9 bases, with 14 bases left between them. The length of the CDR3 is 14 residues. Here the CDR3 DNA reads TGTGCCAGCAGTTTATTAAGAACGGGGACGCCCCAGCATTTT. This codes for CASSLLRTGTPQHF.

V gene TRBV6-2 or TRBV6-3 combines with J gene TRBJ2-5; 8 bases are shared with TRBD2. Germline V gene lookup returns CDR1 MNHEY and CDR2 SVGEGT. CDR3 length: 14 residues. V lost 2 bases to trimming and J lost 3 bases; unmatched junction nucleotides: 2. DNA of the CDR3: TGTGCCAGCAGTTACGTTAGCGGGGAAGAGACCCAGTACTTC. As protein: CASSYVSGEETQYF.

This clonotype has ten or more counts. The V and J genes are TRBV7-9 and TRBJ2-1; 7 bases line up with TRBD2. Germline V CDR1 and CDR2: SEHNR, FQNEAQ (reference sequence). V lost 3 bases and J lost 3; bases outside the gene matches: 5. The CDR3 consists of 15 residues. DNA for the CDR3: TGTGCCAGCAGCTTCCGGGAGGCGGACTACAATGAGCAGTTCTTC. Its translation is CASSFREADYNEQFF.

This clonotype came up many times. The gene calls are TRBV5-1 and TRBJ1-1; D uncertain. The V and J ends lost 0 bases and 1 base respectively, with 4 bases between them. The CDR3 is made up of 13 amino acids. Germline V gene data show CDR1 as SGHRS and CDR2 as YFSETQ. For the CDR3, the DNA is TGCGCCAGCAGCTTGGACTGGAACACTGAAGCTTTCTTT. Protein product: CASSLDWNTEAFF.

This clonotype was found many times. The V and J genes are TRBV29-1 and TRBJ2-1, with 7 bases that match TRBD2. CDR1 and CDR2 from the germline V gene are SQVTM and ANQGSEA. The CDR3 totals 12 residues. The V gene end was trimmed by 7 bases and the J gene end by 15 bases; junction bases not matched to a gene: 15. CDR3 amino acids: CSAPGEGGSGFF. The CDR3 DNA is TGCAGCGCCCCCGGGGAGGGCGGGAGTGGGTTCTTC.

Many counts were recorded for this clonotype. The V and J genes are TRBV20-1 and TRBJ2-7; TRBD2 is a possible D gene (6 bases). The germline V gene has CDR1 DFQATT and CDR2 SNEGSKA (reference sequence). Trimming removed 1 base at V and 3 bases at J, with 10 bases between. The CDR3 is 13 residues long. This chain's CDR3 is CSARGARGYEQYV. The CDR3 bases are TGCAGTGCTAGAGGCGCGCGGGGCTACGAGCAGTACGTC.

This clonotype was counted between two and nine times. A much larger clone lies a single base off, so this may be a read error. The gene calls are TRBV28 and TRBJ1-2, with 8 positions matching TRBD1. CDR3 length: 12 amino acids. Germline loops: CDR1 MDHEN, CDR2 SYDVKM. The CDR3 DNA follows: TGTGTCAGCTTGACAGGGGATTATGGCTACACCTTC. Translating it yields CVSLTGDYGYTF.

The sample holds many counts of this clonotype. The chain is built from TRBV5-6 and TRBJ1-2, with TRBD1 matching over 9 bases. From germline, CDR1 is SGHDT and CDR2 YYEEEE. Unmatched junction bases numbered 3, after V lost 4 bases and J lost 8 bases. The CDR3 covers 12 residues. The CDR3 DNA reads as TGTGCCAGCAGCCCCGGACAGGGGGGCTACACCTTC. Residues: CASSPGQGGYTF. The full variable domain, in which reference TRBV5-6 and TRBJ1-2 provide the parts outside the CDR3, is DAGVTQSPTHLIKTRGQQVTLRCSPKSGHDTVSWYQQALGQGPQFIFQYYEEEERQRGNFPDRFSGHQFPNYSSELNVNALLLGDSALYLCASSPGQGGYTFGSGTRLTVV.

This clonotype occurred many times. This chain connects TRBV20-1 to TRBJ2-1; 14 bases agree with TRBD2. The junction had 9 bases not matched to a gene; V was cut back by 3 bases and J by 2 bases. CDR1 is DFQATT, CDR2 SNEGSKA, per germline (reference sequence). This CDR3 spans 18 amino acids. The CDR3 loop is CSARDPGTSGSPYNEQFF. The CDR3 nucleotides read TGCAGTGCTAGGGACCCCGGGACTAGCGGGAGTCCCTACAATGAGCAGTTCTTC.

This clonotype appeared many times. CDR3 sequence reads: CASTHDSSYEQYV. The CDR3 bases are TGTGCCAGCACCCACGATTCTTCCTACGAGCAGTACGTC. This chain joins TRBV6-2 or TRBV6-3 and TRBJ2-7; D unresolved. The CDR3 has 13 amino acids. The ends were cut back, 7 bases at V and 1 base at J, with 11 bases in the middle. CDR1 MNHEY and CDR2 SVGEGT come from the germline V gene.

This clonotype was found many times. The chain employs TRBV7-9 and TRBJ1-2; D ambiguous. The CDR3 spans 13 residues. Looked up from germline, CDR1 is SEHNR and CDR2 is FQNEAQ (reference sequence). V shed 3 bases and J shed 4 bases, with 9 bases lying between them. CDR3 DNA: TGTGCCAGCAGCTTCGGCGCTCCCTATGGCTACACCTTC. This sequence encodes CASSFGAPYGYTF.

This clonotype was counted at least ten times. Here the CDR3 DNA reads TGTGCCAGCAGCCCGCGTGGGGCCACTGAAGCTTTCTTT. It codes for CASSPRGATEAFF. The chain recombines TRBV7-9 with TRBJ1-1, with D possibly matching TRBD1 (5 bases). V lost 5 bases and J 4 bases, leaving 11 bases between the germline ends. The CDR3 has 13 amino acids. CDR1 is SEHNR, CDR2 FQNEAQ, per germline (reference sequence).